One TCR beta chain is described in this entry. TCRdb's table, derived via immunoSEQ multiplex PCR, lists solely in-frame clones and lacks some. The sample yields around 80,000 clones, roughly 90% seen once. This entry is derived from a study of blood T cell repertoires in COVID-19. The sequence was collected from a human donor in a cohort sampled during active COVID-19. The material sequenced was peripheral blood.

This CDR3 reads CASSQEGGTFMFSSYNEQFF. The CDR3 coding sequence is TGTGCCAGCAGCCAAGAGGGCGGGACTTTCATGTTTAGCTCCTACAATGAGCAGTTCTTC. The genes are TRBV4-2 and TRBJ2-1, with D perhaps TRBD2 (6 bases). This CDR3 is built from 20 residues. V was clipped by 0 bases and J by 0 bases, with 21 bases between them. CDR1 is LGHNA, CDR2 YNFKEQ, per germline.